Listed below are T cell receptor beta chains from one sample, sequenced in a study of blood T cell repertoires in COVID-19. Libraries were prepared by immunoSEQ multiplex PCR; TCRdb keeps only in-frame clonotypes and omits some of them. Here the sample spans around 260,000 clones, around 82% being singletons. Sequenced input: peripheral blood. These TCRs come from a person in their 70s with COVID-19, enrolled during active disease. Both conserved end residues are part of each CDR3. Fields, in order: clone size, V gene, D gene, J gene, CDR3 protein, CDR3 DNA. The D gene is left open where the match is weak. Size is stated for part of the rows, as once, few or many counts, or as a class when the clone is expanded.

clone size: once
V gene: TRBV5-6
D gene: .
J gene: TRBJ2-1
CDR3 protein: CASSLGQGHNEQFF
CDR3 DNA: TGTGCCAGCAGCTTGGGTCAGGGTCACAATGAGCAGTTCTTC

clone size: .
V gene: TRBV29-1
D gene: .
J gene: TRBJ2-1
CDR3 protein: CSVERGLDREQFF
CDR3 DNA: TGCAGCGTTGAACGGGGGTTGGATCGTGAGCAGTTCTTC

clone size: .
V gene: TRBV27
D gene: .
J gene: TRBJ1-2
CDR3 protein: CASSLLQGRDYGYTF
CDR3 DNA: TGTGCCAGCAGTTTACTCCAGGGAAGGGACTATGGCTACACCTTC

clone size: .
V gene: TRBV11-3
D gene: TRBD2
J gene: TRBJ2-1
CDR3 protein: CASSPSGGRERNEQFF
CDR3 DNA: TGTGCCAGCAGCCCTAGCGGCGGGAGAGAAAGAAATGAGCAGTTCTTC

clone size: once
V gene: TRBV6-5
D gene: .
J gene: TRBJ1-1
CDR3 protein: CASSPGNTEAFF
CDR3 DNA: TGTGCCAGCAGTCCAGGGAACACTGAAGCTTTCTTT

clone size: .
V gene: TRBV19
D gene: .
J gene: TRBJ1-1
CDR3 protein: CASSIDITGLSTEAFF
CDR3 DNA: TGTGCCAGTAGTATAGATATAACAGGTTTGAGCACTGAAGCTTTCTTT

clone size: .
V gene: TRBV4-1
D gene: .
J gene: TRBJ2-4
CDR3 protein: CASSQVALAKNIQYF
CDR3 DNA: TGCGCCAGCAGCCAAGTAGCGCTAGCCAAAAACATTCAGTACTTC

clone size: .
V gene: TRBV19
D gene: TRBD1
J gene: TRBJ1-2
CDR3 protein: CASTEVQGRPGYTF
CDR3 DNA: TGTGCCAGTACAGAAGTACAGGGGCGTCCTGGCTACACCTTC

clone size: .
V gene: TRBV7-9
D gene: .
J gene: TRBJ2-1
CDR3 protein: CAREENRNSYNEQFF
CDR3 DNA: TGTGCCAGAGAAGAAAACAGGAACTCCTACAATGAGCAGTTCTTC

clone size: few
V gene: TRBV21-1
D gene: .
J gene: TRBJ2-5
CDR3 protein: CASSTHQRGQGGVRETQYF
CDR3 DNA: TGTGCCAGCAGCACCCACCAAAGAGGTCAGGGAGGTGTTAGAGAGACCCAGTACTTC

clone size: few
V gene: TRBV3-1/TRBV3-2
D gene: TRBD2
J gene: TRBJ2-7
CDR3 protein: CASSQAGGASEQYF
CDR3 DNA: TGTGCCAGCAGCCAAGCCGGGGGGGCCAGCGAGCAGTACTTC

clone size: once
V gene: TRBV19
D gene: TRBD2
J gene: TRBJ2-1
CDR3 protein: CATSDGASGGARLHEQFF
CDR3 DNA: TGTGCCACCTCGGATGGGGCTAGCGGGGGCGCTAGGCTCCATGAGCAGTTCTTC

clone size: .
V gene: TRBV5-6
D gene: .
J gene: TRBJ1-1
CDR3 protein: CASSLFGAGGEAFF
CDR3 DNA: TGTGCCAGCAGCTTGTTCGGCGCGGGTGGGGAAGCTTTCTTT

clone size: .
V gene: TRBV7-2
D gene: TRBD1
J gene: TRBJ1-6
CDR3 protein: CASSLVGDRNNSPLHF
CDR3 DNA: TGTGCCAGCAGCTTAGTAGGGGACAGAAATAATTCACCCCTCCACTTT

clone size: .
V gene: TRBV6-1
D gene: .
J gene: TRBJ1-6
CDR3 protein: CASSEAGPGTSNSPLHF
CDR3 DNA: TGTGCCAGCAGTGAAGCAGGTCCCGGGACATCCAACTCACCCCTCCACTTT

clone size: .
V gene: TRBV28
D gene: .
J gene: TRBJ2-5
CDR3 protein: CASSFTDNQETQYF
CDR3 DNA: TGTGCCAGCAGTTTTACAGACAACCAAGAGACCCAGTACTTC

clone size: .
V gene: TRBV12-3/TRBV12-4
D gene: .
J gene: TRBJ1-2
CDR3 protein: CASSNNYGYTF
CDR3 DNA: TGTGCCAGCAGTAATAATTATGGCTACACCTTC

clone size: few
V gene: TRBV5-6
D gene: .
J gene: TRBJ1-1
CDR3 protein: CASSFARGGTEAFF
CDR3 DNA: TGTGCCAGCAGCTTTGCCCGAGGGGGCACTGAAGCTTTCTTT

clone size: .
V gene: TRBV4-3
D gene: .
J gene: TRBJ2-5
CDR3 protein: CASSPLTGPLETQYF
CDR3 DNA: TGCGCCAGCAGCCCCCTCACGGGTCCCCTAGAGACCCAGTACTTC

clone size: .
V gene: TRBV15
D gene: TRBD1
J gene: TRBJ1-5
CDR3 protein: CATSRERQGLGQPQHF
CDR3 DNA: TGTGCCACCAGCAGAGAGAGACAGGGGCTCGGTCAGCCCCAGCATTTT

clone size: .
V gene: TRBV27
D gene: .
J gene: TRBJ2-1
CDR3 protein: CASSSPGTKFNEQFF
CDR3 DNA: TGTGCCAGCAGTTCCCCAGGGACAAAATTCAATGAGCAGTTCTTC

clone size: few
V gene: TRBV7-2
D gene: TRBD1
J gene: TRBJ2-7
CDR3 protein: CASSRLPGQISYEQYF
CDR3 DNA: TGTGCCAGCAGCCGTCTCCCGGGACAGATATCCTACGAGCAGTACTTC

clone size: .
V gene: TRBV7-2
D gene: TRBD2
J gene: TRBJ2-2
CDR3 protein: CASSRKLSGGALPGELFF
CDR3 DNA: TGTGCCAGCAGCCGGAAGCTTAGCGGGGGGGCCCTCCCCGGGGAGCTGTTTTTT

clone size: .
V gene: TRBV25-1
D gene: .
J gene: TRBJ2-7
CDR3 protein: CASSVAGSAYEQYF
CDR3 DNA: TGTGCCAGCAGTGTCGCCGGGTCGGCCTACGAGCAGTACTTC

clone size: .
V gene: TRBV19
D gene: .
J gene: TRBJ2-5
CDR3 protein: CASSRLGGETQYF
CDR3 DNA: TGTGCCAGTAGTCGACTAGGAGGGGAGACCCAGTACTTC

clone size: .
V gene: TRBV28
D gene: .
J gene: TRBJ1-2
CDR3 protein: CASSFSGKYGYTF
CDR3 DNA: TGTGCCAGCAGTTTTTCCGGGAAGTATGGCTACACCTTC

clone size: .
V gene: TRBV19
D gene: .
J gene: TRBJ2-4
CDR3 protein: CASRGIAKNIQYF
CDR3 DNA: TGTGCCAGCAGAGGGATAGCCAAAAACATTCAGTACTTC

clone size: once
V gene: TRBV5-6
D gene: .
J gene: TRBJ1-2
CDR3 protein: CASSLDGGHGYTF
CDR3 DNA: TGTGCCAGCAGCTTGGATGGGGGCCATGGCTACACCTTC

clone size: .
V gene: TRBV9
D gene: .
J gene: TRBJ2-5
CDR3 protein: CASNPRGRDVETQYF
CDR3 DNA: TGTGCCAGCAACCCTAGGGGCAGGGATGTGGAGACCCAGTACTTC

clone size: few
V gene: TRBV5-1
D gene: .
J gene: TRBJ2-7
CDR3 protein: CASSLSSGDLNEQYF
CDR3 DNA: TGCGCCAGCAGCTTGAGTTCGGGGGATTTGAACGAGCAGTACTTC

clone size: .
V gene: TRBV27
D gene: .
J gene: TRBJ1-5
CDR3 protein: CATPIHGYGKGYQPQHF
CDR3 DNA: TGTGCCACCCCAATTCACGGGTACGGGAAGGGATATCAGCCCCAGCATTTT

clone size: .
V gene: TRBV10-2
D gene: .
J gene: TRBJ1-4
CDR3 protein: CASSRRRESVELFF
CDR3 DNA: TGCGCCAGCAGTAGGAGGCGGGAAAGTGTCGAACTGTTTTTT

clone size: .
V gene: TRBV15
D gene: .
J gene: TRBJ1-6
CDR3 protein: CATSSSANSPLHF
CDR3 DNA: TGTGCCACCAGCAGTTCTGCGAATTCACCCCTCCACTTT

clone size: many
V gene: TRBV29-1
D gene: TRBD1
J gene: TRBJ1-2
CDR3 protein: CSVTDRDFYGYTF
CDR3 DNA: TGCAGCGTTACGGACAGGGATTTCTATGGCTACACCTTC

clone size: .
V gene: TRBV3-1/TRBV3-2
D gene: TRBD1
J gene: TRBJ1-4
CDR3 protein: CASSREGGGEKLFF
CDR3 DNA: TGTGCCAGCAGCCGGGAAGGGGGCGGTGAAAAACTGTTTTTT

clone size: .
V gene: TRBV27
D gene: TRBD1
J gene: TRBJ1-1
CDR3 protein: CASRPQGMDTEAFF
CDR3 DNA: TGTGCCAGCCGCCCACAGGGGATGGACACTGAAGCTTTCTTT

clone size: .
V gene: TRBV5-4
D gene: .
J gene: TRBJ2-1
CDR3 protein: CASSLQGSYNEQFF
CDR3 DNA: TGTGCCAGCAGCTTGCAGGGCTCCTACAATGAGCAGTTCTTC

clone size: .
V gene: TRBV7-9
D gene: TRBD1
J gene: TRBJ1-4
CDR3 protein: CASSSGTGNEKLFF
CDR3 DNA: TGTGCCAGCAGTTCGGGGACAGGGAACGAAAAACTGTTTTTT

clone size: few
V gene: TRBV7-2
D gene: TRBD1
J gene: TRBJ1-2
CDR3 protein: CASSSRQGNGYTF
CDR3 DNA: TGTGCCAGCAGCTCGCGACAGGGGAATGGCTACACCTTC

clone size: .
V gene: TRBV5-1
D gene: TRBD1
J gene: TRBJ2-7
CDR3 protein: CASSSRTGFNYEQYF
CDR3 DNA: TGCGCCAGCAGCTCCCGGACAGGGTTCAACTACGAGCAGTACTTC

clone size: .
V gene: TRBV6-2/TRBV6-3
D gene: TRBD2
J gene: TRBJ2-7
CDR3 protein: CASSFNLAGPYEQYF
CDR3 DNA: TGTGCCAGCAGTTTCAATCTAGCGGGGCCCTACGAGCAGTACTTC

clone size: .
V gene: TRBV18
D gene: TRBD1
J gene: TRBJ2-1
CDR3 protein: CASSPPIVTGNWNEQFF
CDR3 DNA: TGTGCCAGCTCACCACCTATTGTGACAGGGAATTGGAATGAGCAGTTCTTC

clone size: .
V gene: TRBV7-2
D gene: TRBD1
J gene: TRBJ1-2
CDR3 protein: CASSPQGQQGGGYTF
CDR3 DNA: TGTGCCAGCAGCCCCCAGGGACAGCAAGGCGGGGGCTACACCTTC

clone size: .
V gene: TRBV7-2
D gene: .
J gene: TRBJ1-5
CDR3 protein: CASSLDWRANQPQHF
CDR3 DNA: TGTGCCAGCAGCTTAGATTGGAGGGCCAATCAGCCCCAGCATTTT

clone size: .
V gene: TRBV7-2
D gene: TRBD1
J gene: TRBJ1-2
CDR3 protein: CASSSKQTGQGAYGYTF
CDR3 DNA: TGTGCCAGCAGCTCCAAACAGACGGGACAGGGGGCCTATGGCTACACCTTC

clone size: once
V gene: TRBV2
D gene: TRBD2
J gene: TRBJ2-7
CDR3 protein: CASAKRPSGRAVGTYEQYF
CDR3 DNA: TGTGCCAGCGCGAAGCGGCCAAGCGGGAGGGCCGTTGGGACCTACGAGCAGTACTTC

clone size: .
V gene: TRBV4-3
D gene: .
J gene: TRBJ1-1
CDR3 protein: CASSQADRNTEAFF
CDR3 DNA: TGCGCCAGCAGCCAAGCGGACAGGAACACTGAAGCTTTCTTT

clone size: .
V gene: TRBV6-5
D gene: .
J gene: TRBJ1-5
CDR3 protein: CASIGQLQGPQHF
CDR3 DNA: TGTGCCAGCATTGGGCAGCTTCAAGGTCCCCAGCATTTT

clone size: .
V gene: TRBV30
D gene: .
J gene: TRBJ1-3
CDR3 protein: CAWSVAGTSGNTIYF
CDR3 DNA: TGTGCCTGGAGTGTTGCAGGAACCTCTGGAAACACCATATATTTT

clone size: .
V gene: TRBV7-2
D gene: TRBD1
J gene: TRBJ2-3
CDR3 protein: CASSAGTGGRDTQYF
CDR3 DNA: TGTGCCAGCAGCGCCGGGACAGGGGGACGGGATACGCAGTATTTT

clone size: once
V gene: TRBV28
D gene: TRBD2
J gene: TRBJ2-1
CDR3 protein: CASLPGLAGGRNEQFF
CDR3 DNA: TGTGCCAGCCTACCGGGACTAGCGGGAGGGCGCAATGAGCAGTTCTTC

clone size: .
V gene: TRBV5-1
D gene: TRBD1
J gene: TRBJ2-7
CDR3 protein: CASSLAPGQGIHEQYF
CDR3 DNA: TGCGCCAGCAGCTTGGCCCCGGGACAGGGTATCCACGAGCAGTACTTC